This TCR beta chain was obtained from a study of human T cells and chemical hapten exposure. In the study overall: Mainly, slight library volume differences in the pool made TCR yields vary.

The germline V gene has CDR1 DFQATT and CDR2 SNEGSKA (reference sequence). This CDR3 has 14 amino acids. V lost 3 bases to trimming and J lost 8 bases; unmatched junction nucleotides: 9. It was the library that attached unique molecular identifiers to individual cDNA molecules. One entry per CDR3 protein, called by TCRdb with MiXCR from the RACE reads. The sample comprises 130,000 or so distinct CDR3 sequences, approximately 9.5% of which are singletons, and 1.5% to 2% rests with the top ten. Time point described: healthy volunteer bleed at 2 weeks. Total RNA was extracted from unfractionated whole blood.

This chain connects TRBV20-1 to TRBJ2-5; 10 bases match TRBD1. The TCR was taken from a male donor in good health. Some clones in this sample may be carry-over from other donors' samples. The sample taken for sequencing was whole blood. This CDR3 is CSASLPGTGVTQYF. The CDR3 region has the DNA TGCAGTGCTAGTTTACCCGGGACAGGGGTTACCCAGTACTTC.